The sequence of this T cell receptor beta chain was determined in a study of blood T cells in healthy people across ages. Together with a sample-barcoded 5' primer, a J-beta primer mix was included in a second PCR lasting about 7 to 11 cycles. MiXCR was run by TCRdb on the 5' RACE reads, yielding one entry per CDR3 protein. The sample contains about 780,000 distinct CDR3 sequences, less than 80% of which appear only once. CDR1 is SQVTM and CDR2 is ANQGSEA in the germline V gene. The CDR3 spans 13 residues. Study-level points and caveats: What prevented conclusive comparison of naive and antigen-experienced cells was that PBMCs were unsorted. The CMV status of each donor remained undetermined, and this could have confounded shifts in expanded clonotypes.

This clonotype has just one count. Its antigen is as yet unknown. A much larger clonotype is one base distant, so this may be a read error. Investigators took about 9.1 milliliters of peripheral blood from every donor. This TCR was sampled from a man aged 25 to 45 in good health. This sequence joins TRBV29-1 and TRBJ2-3; weak D call: TRBD1 (6 bases). The material sequenced was blood. The CDR3 is CGVEETGADTQYF. CDR3 nucleotides: TGCGGCGTTGAGGAGACAGGAGCAGATACGCAGTATTTT.